This TCR beta chain was recovered during a study of blood T cell repertoires in COVID-19. Study-level information: Sources were T cells, B-cell-depleted T cells, or PBMCs; the material itself was cDNA or gDNA.

Authors' data handling: Quantification of nucleated cells was approximated via reference gene primer amplification. Sequencing used immunoSEQ multiplex PCR; TCRdb keeps in-frame clones, though not all of them. The V and J calls and clone size are taken from that table; D and trimming were inferred from the DNA. The sample has approximately 110,000 clones; 81% are singletons. The sequence was collected from a man aged 50 to 59 with acute or convalescent COVID-19. The sample consisted of peripheral blood.

The CDR3 DNA reads TGCGCCAGCAGCTTGGCGTCCGTAGGAAACACCATATATTTT. Its translation: CASSLASVGNTIYF. V and J are TRBV5-1 and TRBJ1-3; D not resolved. CDR1 and CDR2 from the germline V gene are SGHRS and YFSETQ. The CDR3 extends over 14 amino acids. The germline V and J ends were trimmed by 0 bases and 4 bases, with 8 bases remaining between them.